The entry that follows covers one T cell receptor (beta chain) sequence. In the source study's methods: Estimation of nucleated cell counts was performed using reference gene primer amplification. Only in-frame clones appear in the TCRdb table, and some are missing; sequencing was by immunoSEQ multiplex PCR. V and J calls and clone size are copied from that table; D and trimming were computed from the DNA. Of about 220,000 clones listed, 84% are singletons. The source of the sample is a study of blood T cell repertoires in COVID-19. In the study overall: COVID-19 samples from acute and convalescent phases originated in the United States, Italy and Spain. T cells, B-cell-depleted T cells, or PBMCs provided the cDNA or gDNA that served as material.

CDR3 length: 16 amino acids. V shed 7 bases and J 3 bases; nucleotides not matched to a gene: 12. CDR1 is LGHNA, CDR2 YNFKEQ, per germline. The rearrangement links TRBV4-2 to TRBJ2-3; 8 bases line up with TRBD2. The specimen was peripheral blood. The receptor was derived from a man aged 45-60 years with active or convalescent COVID-19. Written as DNA, the CDR3 is TGTGCCAGCACCCCGGGGGGGTTAGCGGGGACAGATACGCAGTATTTT. Translation: CASTPGGLAGTDTQYF.